This T cell receptor beta chain was recorded in a study of low-dose radiotherapy and immunotherapy resistance in tumors. Time point meaning: after trial treatment. Treatment given: LDRT plus nivolumab, ipilimumab, low-dose cyclophosphamide and aspirin (RACIN trial). This clonotype was recorded many times. cDNA synthesis used a TRAV/TRBV-specific primer set for both chains. A constant-region primer paired with the V-primer adapter amplified TCRs over around 18 PCR cycles. TCRdb reprocessed the reads with MiXCR, giving one entry per CDR3 protein. The profile shows nearly 60,000 distinct CDR3 sequences, about a quarter of them singletons. CDR3 size: 14 residues. Germline V lookup: CDR1 LNHDA, CDR2 SQIVND (reference sequence). Trimming left V 5 bases short and J 0 bases short, with 7 bases between.

Sample: PBMCs, taken after low-dose radiotherapy plus immunotherapy. The TCR comes from a male donor with prostate cancer. The chain uses TRBV19 and TRBJ2-2; D remains unclear. The DNA for the CDR3 is TGTGCCAGTAGTCCTACAACGAACACCGGGGAGCTGTTTTTT. Encoded protein: CASSPTTNTGELFF.